The 20 T cell receptor beta chains reported below all come from one sample, sequenced in a study of T cell responses to AZD1222 COVID-19 vaccine. Generated by immunoSEQ multiplex PCR, the TCRdb table keeps only in-frame clones and is missing some. The table lists over 150,000 clones, roughly 92% of them singletons. The sequences come from peripheral blood, collected 28 days after the second AZD1222 dose. These receptors were obtained from an adult who received the AZD1222 COVID-19 vaccine.

The chain carries TRBV30 and TRBJ1-1; D is undetermined. V lost 2 bases and J 0 bases, leaving 7 bases between the germline ends. The CDR3 extends over 13 amino acids. Germline V gives CDR1 GTSNPN, CDR2 SVGIG (reference sequence). The CDR3: CAWSLVMNTEAFF. The CDR3 nucleotides are TGTGCCTGGAGTCTCGTAATGAACACTGAAGCTTTCTTT.

V gene TRBV9 combines with J gene TRBJ1-1; D is undetermined. With 4 bases removed from V and 0 bases from J, the gap between germline ends came to 10 bases. Germline-derived CDR1 and CDR2 are SGDLS and YYNGEE. The CDR3 totals 14 residues. The CDR3 DNA reads as TGTGCCAGCAGCCCTCAGTCGGTGAACACTGAAGCTTTCTTT. Translation: CASSPQSVNTEAFF.

The chain has TRBV28 and TRBJ1-1; 7 bases are a match to TRBD1. Germline V lookup: CDR1 MDHEN, CDR2 SYDVKM. CDR3 length: 12 amino acids. Trimming at V came to 5 bases and at J to 6 bases, leaving 3 bases not matched to a gene. CDR3 coding DNA: TGTGCCAGCAGTACAGGGGTCGCTGAAGCTTTCTTT. It translates to CASSTGVAEAFF. Using reference TRBV28 and TRBJ1-1 for the parts outside the CDR3, the full variable domain is DVKVTQSSRYLVKRTGEKVFLECVQDMDHENMFWYRQDPGLGLRLIYFSYDVKMKEKGDIPEGYSVSREKKERFSLILESASTNQTSMYLCASSTGVAEAFFGQGTRLTVV.

The count of this clone is one. The chain combines TRBV7-3 with TRBJ1-2; no clear D. The CDR3 runs to 14 residues. Germline lookup yields CDR1 SGHTA and CDR2 FQGTGA. V was cut by 2 bases and J by 3 bases, with 10 bases left in between. DNA for the CDR3: TGTGCCAGCAGCTTAGGGGTTCGGGACTATGGCTACACCTTC. It encodes CASSLGVRDYGYTF. Full variable domain (missing parts from reference TRBV7-3 and TRBJ1-2): GAGVSQTPSNKVTEKGKYVELRCDPISGHTALYWYRQSLGQGPEFLIYFQGTGAADDSGLPNDRFFAVRPEGSVSTLKIQRTERGDSAVYLCASSLGVRDYGYTFGSGTRLTVV.

The rearrangement uses TRBV3-1 (or the pseudogene TRBV3-2) and TRBJ1-2; no reliable D call. Trimming stripped 1 base from V and 6 bases from J, with 12 bases between. The CDR3 covers 14 residues. Germline V CDR1 and CDR2: LGHDT, YNNKEL (reference sequence). CDR3 nucleotides: TGTGCCAGCAGCCAAGGGGGAGGTATCGATGGCTACACCTTC. Translated: CASSQGGGIDGYTF.

The chain's CDR3 is CASSSWGNTEAFF. In nucleotides, the CDR3 is TGTGCCAGCTCGTCTTGGGGGAACACTGAAGCTTTCTTT. V usage is TRBV6-5 and J usage is TRBJ1-1; no definite D call. V was clipped by 8 bases and J by 1 base, with 11 bases between them. The CDR3 has 13 amino acids. The V gene's germline CDR1 is MNHEY and CDR2 SVGAGI.

The genes are TRBV5-6 and TRBJ2-5, with D possibly being TRBD2 (5 bases). Looked up from germline, CDR1 is SGHDT and CDR2 is YYEEEE. The CDR3 is 11 residues long. Trimming removed 4 bases at V and 7 bases at J, with 8 bases between. CDR3 region: CASSTRGTQYF. Here the CDR3 DNA reads TGTGCCAGCAGCACTCGGGGGACCCAGTACTTC.

V gene TRBV2 combines with J gene TRBJ1-1; possibly TRBD1 for D (6 bases). Trimming left V 8 bases short and J 5 bases short, with 24 bases between. Germline V gene data show CDR1 as SNHLY and CDR2 as FYNNEI. CDR3 size: 16 residues. CDR3 in amino acids: CASSRTRGQGTTEAFF. For the CDR3, the DNA is TGTGCCAGCTCCCGAACCCGCGGTCAGGGGACGACTGAAGCTTTCTTT.

The chain combines TRBV18 with TRBJ2-2; D call uncertain. Trimming removed 5 bases from V and 8 bases from J, with 15 bases in between. CDR3 length equals 14 residues. Germline V gene lookup returns CDR1 KGHSH and CDR2 LQKENI. CDR3 amino acids: CASSAMVEAGELFF. Here the CDR3 DNA reads TGTGCCAGCTCAGCTATGGTCGAAGCAGGGGAGCTGTTTTTT.

V is TRBV27 and J is TRBJ2-3, with D uncertain. Trimming shortened V by 6 bases and J by 3 bases, and 7 bases separated the two germline ends. The CDR3 has 12 amino acids. The germline V gene encodes CDR1 MNHEY and CDR2 SMNVEV (reference sequence). CDR3 sequence reads: CASRDFTDTQYF. The CDR3 nucleotides read TGTGCCAGCAGAGACTTTACAGATACGCAGTATTTT.

The chain couples TRBV15 to TRBJ2-3; TRBD2 matches 8 bases. The CDR3 length is 13 residues. In germline, CDR1 is LNHNV, CDR2 YYDKDF (reference sequence). Trimming removed 6 bases from V and 4 bases from J; junction bases left unmatched: 3. The chain's CDR3 is CATSTSGPDTQYF. The CDR3 nucleotides are TGTGCCACCAGTACTAGCGGTCCAGATACGCAGTATTTT.

This clone appeared once. This sequence joins TRBV7-8 and TRBJ1-5; D perhaps matches TRBD1 (5 bases). Germline V lookup: CDR1 SGHVS, CDR2 FQNEAQ. Trimming took off 8 bases at V and 3 bases at J, with 11 bases between the two ends. The CDR3 totals 13 residues. In DNA, the CDR3 is TGTGCCAGCGCCGGACACATCAATCAGCCCCAGCATTTT. As protein: CASAGHINQPQHF.

This rearrangement joins TRBV28 to TRBJ2-2; D may correspond to TRBD1 or TRBD2 (6 bases each). Germline values: CDR1 MDHEN, CDR2 SYDVKM. CDR3 size: 16 residues. Trimming pared 5 bases from V and 7 bases from J, leaving 20 bases between. The CDR3 loop reads CASSPFGGPGIGELFF. CDR3 nucleotide sequence: TGTGCCAGCAGTCCCTTTGGGGGGCCGGGGATCGGGGAGCTGTTTTTT. The variable domain in full, completed from reference TRBV28 and TRBJ2-2, reads DVKVTQSSRYLVKRTGEKVFLECVQDMDHENMFWYRQDPGLGLRLIYFSYDVKMKEKGDIPEGYSVSREKKERFSLILESASTNQTSMYLCASSPFGGPGIGELFFGEGSRLTVL.

The chain is built from TRBV11-3 and TRBJ2-1; TRBD1 agrees at 7 bases. Trimming took 1 base from V and 7 from J; bases not matched to a gene: 7. The CDR3 covers 15 residues. CDR1 SGHNT and CDR2 YENEEA come from the germline V gene. CDR3 loop: CASSLGQGRLNEQFF. DNA for the CDR3: TGTGCCAGCAGCTTAGGACAGGGTAGGTTGAATGAGCAGTTCTTC.

The CDR3 sequence: CASRAGYNQPQHF. The CDR3 DNA sequence: TGTGCCAGCAGAGCGGGGTACAATCAGCCCCAGCATTTT. The chain employs TRBV28 and TRBJ1-5; D gene uncertain. CDR1 and CDR2 (germline): MDHEN, SYDVKM. V was cut by 6 bases and J by 3 bases, with 9 bases left in between. The length of the CDR3 is 13 residues.

The chain joins TRBV27 to TRBJ1-4; D not certain. The CDR3 is made up of 14 amino acids. Germline V CDR1 and CDR2: MNHEY, SMNVEV (reference sequence). V dropped 6 bases and J dropped 0 bases, with 8 bases sitting between them. The CDR3 protein is CASRDTATNEKLFF. The CDR3 region has the DNA TGTGCCAGCAGAGACACCGCAACTAATGAAAAACTGTTTTTT. Based on the CDR3 plus reference TRBV27 and TRBJ1-4, the full variable domain is EAQVTQNPRYLITVTGKKLTVTCSQNMNHEYMSWYRQDPGLGLRQIYYSMNVEVTDKGDVPEGYKVSRKEKRNFPLILESPSPNQTSLYFCASRDTATNEKLFFGSGTQLSVL.

V and J are TRBV7-9 and TRBJ2-3; TRBD2 matches 7 bases. V was pared by 8 bases and J by 2 bases, with 7 bases of the junction left unmatched. Per germline, CDR1 SEHNR and CDR2 FQNEAQ (reference sequence). The CDR3 consists of 14 residues. The CDR3 sequence is CASGDYATTDTQYF. CDR3 nucleotides: TGTGCCAGCGGGGACTACGCGACCACAGATACGCAGTATTTT.

This chain uses TRBV7-3 with TRBJ2-7, with TRBD2 matching over 10 bases. The CDR3 has 15 residues. Losses at the gene ends were 5 bases for V and 0 bases for J; bases not matched to a gene: 4. Germline V gives CDR1 SGHTA, CDR2 FQGTGA. The CDR3 sequence: CASSPSGGASYEQYF. CDR3 nucleotide sequence: TGTGCCAGCAGCCCGAGCGGGGGGGCCTCCTACGAGCAGTACTTC.

The gene calls are TRBV9 and TRBJ2-7; 8 bases are shared with TRBD1. This CDR3 has 18 amino acids. Per the germline V gene, CDR1 is SGDLS and CDR2 is YYNGEE. V was pared by 2 bases and J by 7 bases, with 20 bases of the junction left unmatched. The CDR3 sequence is CASSVLGGFGGQGEEQYF. DNA of the CDR3: TGTGCCAGCAGCGTTTTAGGTGGTTTCGGAGGACAGGGCGAAGAGCAGTACTTC.

V usage is TRBV6-5 and J usage is TRBJ2-1; 11 bases map to TRBD2. This CDR3 has 16 residues. CDR1 is MNHEY, CDR2 SVGAGI, per germline. V dropped 0 bases and J dropped 7; count of bases not matched to a gene: 5. In DNA form, the CDR3 reads TGTGCCAGCAGTTACTCTAGCGGGAGGGCCGGGAATGAGCAGTTCTTC. Residues: CASSYSSGRAGNEQFF.